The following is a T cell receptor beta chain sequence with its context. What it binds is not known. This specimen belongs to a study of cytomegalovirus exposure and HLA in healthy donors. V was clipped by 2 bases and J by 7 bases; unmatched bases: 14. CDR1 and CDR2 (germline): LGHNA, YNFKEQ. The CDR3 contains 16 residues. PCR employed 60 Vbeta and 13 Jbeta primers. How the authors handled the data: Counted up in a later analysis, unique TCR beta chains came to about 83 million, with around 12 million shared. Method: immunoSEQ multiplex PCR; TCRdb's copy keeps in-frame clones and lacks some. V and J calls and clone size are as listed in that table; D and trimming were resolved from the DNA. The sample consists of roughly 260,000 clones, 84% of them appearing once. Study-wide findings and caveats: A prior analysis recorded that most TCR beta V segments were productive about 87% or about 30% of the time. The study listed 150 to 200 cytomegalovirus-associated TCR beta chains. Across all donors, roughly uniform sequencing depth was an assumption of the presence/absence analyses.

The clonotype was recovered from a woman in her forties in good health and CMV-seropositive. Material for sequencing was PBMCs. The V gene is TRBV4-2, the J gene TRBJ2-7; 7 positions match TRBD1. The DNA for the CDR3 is TGTGCCAGCAGCCAAACACTTAGGGGGCGAGGACTTGAGCAGTACTTC. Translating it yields CASSQTLRGRGLEQYF.